The rows below give T cell receptor beta chains drawn from one sample of a study of T-cell memory formation after mild COVID-19. MiXCR, applied by TCRdb to the 5' RACE reads, yields one record per CDR3 protein. The sample shows about 140,000 distinct CDR3 sequences, 11% to 15% of them seen only once. The sample taken for sequencing was PBMCs or a T cell subset sorted from them (not recorded which). These TCRs come from an adult woman who had mild COVID-19 (a few samples of this study predate the infection). Cell type and time point are not known. Each CDR3 is given with its conserved first and last residue. Fields, in order: D gene, J gene, clone size, V gene, CDR3 length, CDR3 DNA, CDR3 protein. The D gene is left open where the match is weak. Clone size appears in some rows only: once, few, many, or a class for an expanded clone.

>-|TRBJ2-5|-|TRBV6-2/TRBV6-3|13
TGTGCCAGCAGTTATGGGACCGTCGAGACCCAGTACTTC
CASSYGTVETQYF
>TRBD1|TRBJ2-7|-|TRBV29-1|13
TGCAGCGCCCGGGACAGGAGCTCCTACGAGCAGTACTTC
CSARDRSSYEQYF
>TRBD2|TRBJ2-7|-|TRBV13|16
TGTGCCAGCAGCGCCGGGACTAGCGGGGCCCCCTACGAGCAGTACTTC
CASSAGTSGAPYEQYF
>TRBD2|TRBJ2-7|-|TRBV18|17
TGTGCCAGCTCACACGGTCATAGCGGGGGAATCTCCTACGAGCAGTACTTC
CASSHGHSGGISYEQYF
>TRBD2|TRBJ2-1|few|TRBV6-5|15
TGTGCCAGCAGCCGGGAGGGGGGCGCTGGGAATGAGCAGTTCTTC
CASSREGGAGNEQFF
>TRBD1|TRBJ2-5|-|TRBV7-9|14
TGTGCCAGCAGCTCGACAGGGGGGGAGGAGACCCAGTACTTC
CASSSTGGEETQYF
>TRBD1|TRBJ2-2|few|TRBV9|15
TGTGCCAGCAGCCCCCCGGACAGGGGCACCGGGGAGCTGTTTTTT
CASSPPDRGTGELFF
>TRBD2|TRBJ2-1|-|TRBV5-6|16
TGTGCCAGCAGCTTGGGGTCTAGCGGGACAGACAATGAGCAGTTCTTC
CASSLGSSGTDNEQFF
>-|TRBJ1-2|-|TRBV6-2/TRBV6-3|14
TGTGCCAGCAGTTACCTCGGCACCACCTATGGCTACACCTTC
CASSYLGTTYGYTF
>TRBD2|TRBJ2-5|many|TRBV6-5|16
TGTGCCAGCAGTCCCCTCCCCGGGACTAGGCAAGAGACCCAGTACTTC
CASSPLPGTRQETQYF
>-|TRBJ2-7|-|TRBV30|13
TGTGCCTGGAGTGTAAGCGGGTACTACGAGCAGTACTTC
CAWSVSGYYEQYF
>-|TRBJ2-7|few|TRBV27|16
TGTGCCAGCAGTTTTGGTGGCCCCTCTTCTAGCCCCGAGCAGTACTTC
CASSFGGPSSSPEQYF
>-|TRBJ2-5|few|TRBV9|13
TGTGCCAGCAGCCCGGACTCCCAAGAGACCCAGTACTTC
CASSPDSQETQYF
>TRBD1|TRBJ1-1|many|TRBV4-2|14
TGTGCCAGCAGCCAGGACAGGGGAAACACTGAAGCTTTCTTT
CASSQDRGNTEAFF
>-|TRBJ2-4|-|TRBV2|15
TGTGCCAGCAAGGAATCACAGGGCTTTAGAAACATTCAGTACTTC
CASKESQGFRNIQYF
>TRBD2|TRBJ2-3|-|TRBV12-5|18
TGTGCTAGTGGTTTCCTTCCCTTGACTAGCGGGAGCACAGATACGCAGTATTTT
CASGFLPLTSGSTDTQYF
>TRBD2|TRBJ2-7|few|TRBV29-1|13
TGCAGCGTTATCCTAGCGGGAGTCTACGAGCAGTACTTC
CSVILAGVYEQYF
>-|TRBJ2-7|-|TRBV7-9|16
TGTGCCAGCAGCTCGTTGGGTGGGCCAAGCTCCTACGAGCAGTACTTC
CASSSLGGPSSYEQYF
>TRBD1|TRBJ2-7|-|TRBV7-3|15
TGTGCCAGCAGCCCAGGACAGGGGGCAGTCTACGAGCAGTACTTC
CASSPGQGAVYEQYF
>TRBD1|TRBJ2-2|many|TRBV7-6|15
TGTGCCAGCACCTTCTCGGACAGGGTTACCGGGGAGCTGTTTTTT
CASTFSDRVTGELFF
>-|TRBJ2-1|-|TRBV24-1|14
TGTGCCACCAGTGGCTCTGACAGCTACAATGAGCAGTTCTTC
CATSGSDSYNEQFF
>-|TRBJ1-5|few|TRBV6-1|17
TGTGCCAGCAGTGAAGCGTTAGGGGTCCTTGGAAATCAGCCCCAGCATTTT
CASSEALGVLGNQPQHF
>TRBD1|TRBJ2-7|-|TRBV5-4|14
TGTGCCAGCAGCTTGGGGGACAGGGCGAGCGAGCAGTACTTC
CASSLGDRASEQYF
>TRBD2|TRBJ2-1|-|TRBV4-2|16
TGTGCCAGCAGCCAAGATACGGACGGGGGGGCCAGTGAGCAGTTCTTC
CASSQDTDGGASEQFF
>-|TRBJ2-1|-|TRBV12-3/TRBV12-4|18
TGTGCCAGCAGTTTTCCCCCTCGATTGGAGTGGGGGTACAATGAGCAGTTCTTC
CASSFPPRLEWGYNEQFF
>TRBD2|TRBJ2-3|few|TRBV7-6|15
TGTGCCAGCAGCACCCAGCGGGGGGACACAGATACGCAGTATTTT
CASSTQRGDTDTQYF
>-|TRBJ1-1|few|TRBV7-9|13
TGTGCCAGCAGCGAACCCCGGAACACTGAAGCTTTCTTT
CASSEPRNTEAFF
>-|TRBJ2-1|-|TRBV19|12
TGTGCCAGTAGTCCTCACTGGGAAGAGCAGTTCTTC
CASSPHWEEQFF
>-|TRBJ2-7|-|TRBV29-1|16
TGCAGCGTTGTAGGCTTGGTCGGGGACCGATCCTACGAGCAGTACTTC
CSVVGLVGDRSYEQYF
>-|TRBJ1-1|-|TRBV6-6|15
TGTGCCAGCAGTTACCCGGACCCCCGCGACGCTGAAGCTTTCTTT
CASSYPDPRDAEAFF
>-|TRBJ2-7|few|TRBV12-3/TRBV12-4|13
TGTGCCAGCAGTTTCGGGGTTACCTACGAGCAGTACTTC
CASSFGVTYEQYF
>-|TRBJ2-1|-|TRBV11-2|12
TGTGCCAGCAGCCTAGAGGGTGATGAGCAGTTCTTC
CASSLEGDEQFF
>-|TRBJ2-7|few|TRBV10-3|16
TGTGCCATCAGTGACGCTCGGGCTAGCGTCGTCGACGAGCAGTACTTC
CAISDARASVVDEQYF
>-|TRBJ2-7|-|TRBV25-1|15
TGTGCCAGCAGTGAATGGGCGGGGGCGGTGGACGAGCAGTACTTC
CASSEWAGAVDEQYF
>-|TRBJ2-5|few|TRBV4-1|16
TGCGCCAGCAGCCAAGCCGGTTTGGCTAGCGAGGAGACCCAGTACTTC
CASSQAGLASEETQYF
>-|TRBJ2-7|-|TRBV6-5|15
TGTGCCAGCAGTTTTGGACTAACGAGCTCCTACGAGCAGTACTTC
CASSFGLTSSYEQYF
>-|TRBJ1-5|few|TRBV29-1|12
TGCAGCGTGGGCCAGTGGGGTCAGCCCCAGCATTTT
CSVGQWGQPQHF
>-|TRBJ1-2|-|TRBV7-9|14
TGTGCCAGCAGCTTAGGACAGGCCCCCTATGGCTACACCTTC
CASSLGQAPYGYTF
>-|TRBJ1-5|-|TRBV4-1|13
TGCGCCAGCAGCCAAGTGGTCAATCAGCCCCAGCATTTT
CASSQVVNQPQHF
>-|TRBJ2-3|-|TRBV7-9|14
TGTGCCAGCAGCCAGGTGGTCAGCACAGATACGCAGTATTTT
CASSQVVSTDTQYF
>TRBD1|TRBJ1-5|-|TRBV6-2/TRBV6-3|17
TGTGCCAGCAGTTACTCGACAAGGCGGGACAGAGATCAGCCCCAGCATTTT
CASSYSTRRDRDQPQHF
>-|TRBJ2-3|-|TRBV7-2|15
TGTGCCAGCAGCTTAGACGGGGTGAAGGCAGATACGCAGTATTTT
CASSLDGVKADTQYF